Listed here is a single T cell receptor beta chain. Its antigen is not identified. This record belongs to a study of type 1 and type 2 diabetes patients. Study-wide background: The cohort mixed type 1 diabetes, type 2 diabetes and nondiabetic donors. Study-level findings and limits: With limited T2D and control samples, some T1D-only expanded clones may not be T1D-specific. V and J gene usage correlated at roughly 0.97 between type 2 diabetes and control samples.

Amplification started from genomic DNA. A primer set of 30 forward and 13 reverse primers amplified the CDR3. TCRdb reprocessed the multiplex PCR reads via MiXCR and lists one record per CDR3 protein. The sample includes 250,000 to 300,000 distinct CDR3 sequences, roughly 44% seen only once; the top ten take approximately 15%. Donors had no other autoimmune disease or infection in four weeks. The germline V gene encodes CDR1 MDHEN and CDR2 SYDVKM. The CDR3 is 13 amino acids. Between the trimmed V and J ends, which lost 8 bases and 5 bases, there was a span of 15 bases. Specimen: peripheral blood mononuclear cells (PBMCs). This rearrangement joins TRBV28 to TRBJ1-1, with a tentative D call TRBD1 (6 bases). The clonotype was recovered from a young man with type 2 diabetes. The CDR3 protein is CASDHQGGTEAFF. In DNA, the CDR3 is TGTGCCAGCGATCACCAAGGGGGGACTGAAGCTTTCTTT.